The 29 T cell receptor beta chains in this list originate from one sample, sequenced in a study of shared clonotypes between healthy human individuals. Assay used: immunoSEQ multiplex PCR; TCRdb lists only in-frame clones, some missing. The sample records about 560,000 clones, roughly 72% being singletons. Sample: PBMCs. The receptors were sampled from a woman aged 40 to 49 in good health. Some clones in this sample may be carry-over from other donors' samples.

The chain recombines TRBV10-1 with TRBJ2-7, with 7 bases identical to TRBD1. The ends lost 6 bases at V and 3 bases at J; junction bases unmatched: 5. CDR1 WNHNN and CDR2 SYGVQD come from the germline V gene (reference sequence). The CDR3 runs to 13 residues. The CDR3 coding sequence is TGCGCCAGCAGCCGGGACAGAGACTACGAGCAGTACTTC. As protein: CASSRDRDYEQYF.

CDR3 sequence reads: CAWSVGGPDYYGYTF. The CDR3 DNA sequence: TGTGCCTGGAGTGTAGGGGGCCCCGATTACTATGGCTACACCTTC. This sequence joins TRBV30 and TRBJ1-2; TRBD1 matches at 7 bases. Germline V gene sequence: CDR1 GTSNPN, CDR2 SVGIG (reference sequence). After removal of 0 bases from V and 3 bases from J, the junction contained 7 bases not matched to a gene. This CDR3 has 15 residues.

The chain has TRBV21-1 and TRBJ1-1; the D call TRBD1 from the table was never checked on the DNA. TRBV21-1 corresponds to a pseudogene. The CDR3 is 11 amino acids. Here the CDR3 reads CASSQGTEAFF. Written as DNA, the CDR3 is TGTGCCAGCAGCCAGGGGACGGAAGCTTTCTTT.

The rearrangement uses TRBV28 and TRBJ2-1; TRBD2 might be the D (7 bases). In germline, CDR1 is MDHEN, CDR2 SYDVKM. CDR3 length: 15 residues. V was pared by 2 bases and J by 0 bases, with 8 bases between. CDR3 nucleotide sequence: TGTGCCAGCAGTTTAGCGGGGGCCTCCTACAATGAGCAGTTCTTC. This translates into CASSLAGASYNEQFF. Combining the CDR3 with reference TRBV28 and TRBJ2-1 gives the whole variable domain DVKVTQSSRYLVKRTGEKVFLECVQDMDHENMFWYRQDPGLGLRLIYFSYDVKMKEKGDIPEGYSVSREKKERFSLILESASTNQTSMYLCASSLAGASYNEQFFGPGTRLTVL.

This chain links TRBV5-6 with TRBJ2-5; no reliable D call. Near its end, the DNA agrees better with TRBJ2-7, so the J call may be wrong. The CDR3 has 11 residues. Germline V gene lookup returns CDR1 SGHDT and CDR2 YYEEEE. In DNA form, the CDR3 reads TGTGCCAGCAGCCAGCATAGCGAGCAGTACTTC. It yields the protein CASSQHSEQYF.

The chain recombines TRBV19 with TRBJ2-6, with TRBD1 as a possible D gene (5 bases). Trimming took off 6 bases at V and 5 bases at J, with 20 bases between the two ends. The CDR3 loop spans 17 amino acids. Germline CDR1 and CDR2: LNHDA and SQIVND (reference sequence). This CDR3 reads CASRTNSPGKWANVLTF. In DNA, the CDR3 is TGTGCCAGTAGGACCAACAGCCCAGGGAAGTGGGCCAACGTCCTGACTTTC.

CDR3 residues: CASRAQGGPGELFF. CDR3 bases: TGTGCCAGCAGAGCTCAGGGTGGTCCCGGGGAGCTGTTTTTT. The rearrangement links TRBV2 to TRBJ2-2; a weak D match, TRBD1 (5 bases). This CDR3 is built from 14 residues. From germline, CDR1 is SNHLY and CDR2 FYNNEI. Trimming shortened V by 6 bases and J by 6 bases, and 14 bases separated the two germline ends.

The chain employs TRBV7-8 and TRBJ2-2; D remains unclear. Trimming shortened V by 5 bases and J by 0 bases, and 7 bases separated the two germline ends. Germline V gene lookup returns CDR1 SGHVS and CDR2 FQNEAQ. This CDR3 is 14 amino acids long. The CDR3 DNA reads TGTGCCAGCAGCCCCCCCTCGAACACCGGGGAGCTGTTTTTT. It codes for CASSPPSNTGELFF.

The CDR3 here is CASSPDRAEQYF. CDR3 DNA: TGTGCCAGCAGCCCCGACAGGGCCGAGCAGTACTTC. This sequence joins TRBV7-8 and TRBJ2-7; 7 nucleotides align to TRBD1. The V gene's germline CDR1 is SGHVS and CDR2 FQNEAQ. Trimming took 5 bases from V and 6 from J; bases not matched to a gene: 4. The CDR3 has 12 residues.

V gene TRBV5-1 combines with J gene TRBJ2-5, with D hard to call. Germline assignment: CDR1 SGHRS and CDR2 YFSETQ. This CDR3 has 11 residues. The ends were cut back, 5 bases at V and 1 base at J, with 3 bases in the middle. As DNA, the CDR3 is TGCGCCAGCAGGGCCCAAGAGACCCAGTACTTC. Protein product: CASRAQETQYF.

The CDR3 DNA is TGTGCCAGCAGTACCGGACAGGGGGAAGATGAGCAGTTCTTC. It translates to CASSTGQGEDEQFF. The V and J genes are TRBV6-6 and TRBJ2-1; 10 positions match TRBD1. Germline V gene lookup returns CDR1 MNHNY and CDR2 SVGAGI (reference sequence). The CDR3 spans 14 residues. J lost 8 bases, V lost 5 bases, and 6 bases had no gene match.

This rearrangement joins TRBV6-5 to TRBJ2-1, with TRBD2 identical over 8 bases. In germline, CDR1 is MNHEY, CDR2 SVGAGI. Germline trimming cut 6 bases from V and 6 bases from J; bases unmatched to any gene: 10. CDR3 size: 15 residues. The DNA of the CDR3 is TGTGCCAGCAGCCTAAGCGGGAGTTCAATCAATGAGCAGTTCTTC. It codes for CASSLSGSSINEQFF.

The genes are TRBV20-1 and TRBJ1-2, with 7 bases that match TRBD1. The CDR3 has 11 residues. CDR1 DFQATT and CDR2 SNEGSKA come from the germline V gene (reference sequence). J lost 4 bases, V lost 8 bases, and 4 bases had no gene match. CDR3 sequence: CSPGGGYGYTF. The CDR3 bases are TGCAGTCCAGGGGGGGGCTATGGCTACACCTTC.

With respect to this clone: A far larger clone is just one base off, so this is likely a read error. The chain combines TRBV30 with TRBJ1-2; maybe TRBD1 (5 bases). CDR1 GTSNPN and CDR2 SVGIG come from the germline V gene (reference sequence). Trimming left V 3 bases short and J 1 base short, with 12 bases between. This CDR3 is 14 amino acids long. The CDR3 DNA is TGTGCCTGGAGACGGGGCAGGAGTAACTATGGCTACACCTTC. Amino acids: CAWRRGRSNYGYTF.

The rearrangement uses TRBV6-1 and TRBJ1-4; no clear D gene. This CDR3 has 15 amino acids. With 3 bases removed from V and 7 bases from J, the gap between germline ends came to 15 bases. Germline lookup yields CDR1 MNHNS and CDR2 SASEGT. The CDR3 nucleotides read TGTGCCAGCAGTGACCCCGGGGTGGCGGTTGAAAAACTGTTTTTT. Protein product: CASSDPGVAVEKLFF.

V usage is TRBV18 and J usage is TRBJ1-4; D is undetermined. The CDR3 spans 16 residues. The ends were cut back, 3 bases at V and 5 bases at J, with 16 bases in the middle. Germline CDR1 KGHSH, CDR2 LQKENI. The CDR3 region is CASSPARTGKNEKLFF. CDR3 in DNA: TGTGCCAGCTCACCGGCCCGGACGGGGAAAAATGAAAAACTGTTTTTT.

This chain links TRBV2 with TRBJ2-5, with D unclear. Germline V gene sequence: CDR1 SNHLY, CDR2 FYNNEI. V lost 4 bases and J lost 5, with 11 bases in between. The CDR3 length is 13 residues. The DNA of the CDR3 is TGTGCCAGCAGTGGGGCCTCCCGGGAGACCCAGTACTTC. This translates into CASSGASRETQYF.

The rearrangement links TRBV25-1 to TRBJ1-6, with D perhaps TRBD1 (6 bases). V lost 6 bases and J lost 9, with 15 bases in between. From germline, CDR1 is MGHDK and CDR2 SYGVNS. The CDR3 length is 14 residues. CDR3 amino acids: CASRGTGLVSPLHF. For the CDR3, the DNA is TGTGCCAGCAGAGGAACAGGGCTGGTTTCACCCCTCCACTTT.

This chain uses TRBV15 with TRBJ2-5; 12 nucleotides match TRBD2. Unmatched junction bases numbered 7, after V lost 6 bases and J lost 5 bases. Germline assignment: CDR1 LNHNV and CDR2 YYDKDF (reference sequence). The length of the CDR3 is 15 residues. This chain's CDR3 is CATRYGLAGRETQYF. The CDR3 DNA follows: TGTGCCACCAGATACGGACTAGCGGGACGGGAGACCCAGTACTTC.

The chain joins TRBV2 to TRBJ2-7; D is possibly TRBD1 or TRBD2 (7 bases each). Trimming took off 8 bases at V and 6 bases at J, with 23 bases between the two ends. Germline V lookup: CDR1 SNHLY, CDR2 FYNNEI. This CDR3 spans 15 amino acids. Here the CDR3 reads CASQGGLRGQAEQYF. DNA of the CDR3: TGTGCCAGCCAGGGGGGACTACGGGGTCAAGCCGAGCAGTACTTC.

The rearrangement uses TRBV10-3 and TRBJ1-5; possible D gene TRBD1, 5 bases. CDR1 and CDR2 (germline): ENHRY, SYGVKD. The germline V and J ends were trimmed by 0 bases and 1 base, with 10 bases remaining between them. The CDR3 length is 16 residues. The CDR3 sequence: CAISESMGGSNQPQHF. Written as DNA, the CDR3 is TGTGCCATCAGTGAGTCGATGGGGGGGAGCAATCAGCCCCAGCATTTT.

The chain is built from TRBV5-1 and TRBJ2-3, with 10 bases lining up with TRBD2. The CDR3 covers 16 residues. Germline V lookup: CDR1 SGHRS, CDR2 YFSETQ. The V and J ends lost 0 bases and 2 bases, in that order; junction bases with no gene match: 3. In nucleotides, the CDR3 is TGCGCCAGCAGCTTGGTACTAGCGGGATTCACAGATACGCAGTATTTT. Amino acid sequence: CASSLVLAGFTDTQYF.

V gene TRBV4-1 combines with J gene TRBJ1-2, with 9 nucleotides matching TRBD1. This CDR3 spans 16 amino acids. The trim removed 3 bases at V and 5 bases at J, leaving 10 bases unmatched. Looked up from germline, CDR1 is MGHRA and CDR2 is YSYEKL. The CDR3 is CASSHRTGGQGYGYTF. The CDR3 coding sequence is TGCGCCAGCAGCCACCGAACAGGGGGCCAGGGGTATGGCTACACCTTC.

The chain employs TRBV7-2 and TRBJ2-5; TRBD2 matches at 7 bases. Germline V gene sequence: CDR1 SGHTA, CDR2 FQGNSA. The CDR3 runs to 15 residues. J lost 5 bases, V lost 5 bases, and 11 bases had no gene match. The CDR3 DNA follows: TGTGCCAGCAGCCTGGGGAGCGGGACGTCGGAGACCCAGTACTTC. Residues: CASSLGSGTSETQYF.

The rearrangement links TRBV5-1 to TRBJ2-1; 7 bases line up with TRBD2. V gave up 4 bases and J gave up 6 bases; unmatched junction bases: 4. CDR1 and CDR2 from the germline V gene are SGHRS and YFSETQ. This CDR3 comprises 13 residues. The CDR3 region is CASSTGLSNEQFF. The CDR3 nucleotides are TGCGCCAGCAGCACGGGACTATCCAATGAGCAGTTCTTC. Looking up the rest from reference TRBV5-1 and TRBJ2-1 gives the full variable domain: KAGVTQTPRYLIKTRGQQVTLSCSPISGHRSVSWYQQTPGQGLQFLFEYFSETQRNKGNFPGRFSGRQFSNSRSEMNVSTLELGDSALYLCASSTGLSNEQFFGPGTRLTVL.

The rearrangement joins TRBV7-6 to TRBJ2-1; tentatively, D is TRBD2 (6 bases). The germline CDR1 and CDR2 sequences are SGHVS and FNYEAQ. Trimming stripped 1 base from V and 2 bases from J, with 12 bases between. This CDR3 comprises 16 residues. CDR3 loop: CASSLEAGLAYNEQFF. CDR3 DNA: TGTGCCAGCAGCTTAGAAGCGGGCCTTGCCTACAATGAGCAGTTCTTC.

The V and J genes are TRBV7-3 and TRBJ2-7; 8 nucleotides match TRBD2. V gave up 3 bases and J gave up 2 bases; unmatched junction bases: 9. There are 16 residues in the CDR3. Germline V gives CDR1 SGHTA, CDR2 FQGTGA. CDR3 loop: CASSFPFSGNAYEQYF. CDR3 DNA sequence: TGTGCCAGCAGCTTCCCCTTTAGCGGGAACGCCTACGAGCAGTACTTC.

The chain uses TRBV2 and TRBJ1-5, with D unresolved. The CDR3 spans 14 residues. In germline, CDR1 is SNHLY, CDR2 FYNNEI. Trimming removed 6 bases from V and 0 bases from J, with 9 bases in between. The CDR3 is CASREVYSNQPQHF. For the CDR3, the DNA is TGTGCCAGCAGAGAGGTTTATAGCAATCAGCCCCAGCATTTT.

The J gene is TRBJ2-7, the V gene TRBV7-8; TRBD2 matches 8 bases. The CDR3 length is 15 residues. CDR1 and CDR2 from the germline V gene are SGHVS and FQNEAQ. The trim removed 3 bases at V and 5 bases at J, leaving 9 bases unmatched. The CDR3 is CASSFQTGTRNEQYF. CDR3 bases: TGTGCCAGCAGCTTTCAGACCGGGACTAGGAACGAGCAGTACTTC.